The 10 T cell receptor beta chains in this list originate from one sample, sequenced in a study of beta chain features in type 1 diabetes. Study observations and caveats: TCRB CDR3s were moderately but significantly shorter in Type 1 diabetes patients in all four CD4+ subsets.

These receptors have no identified antigens. Isolated RNA was reverse transcribed in full, so expressed TCRB transcripts were sequenced. The data were produced by immunoSEQ multiplex PCR, yet TCRdb's version contains in-frame clones alone and is incomplete. The sample shows about 360,000 clones, around an eighth of them seen only once. Sequencing used naive CD4+ T cells from blood. These receptors all stem from a woman younger than 30 with type 1 diabetes.

The chain carries TRBV7-2 and TRBJ1-2, with 7 bases aligning to TRBD1. Looked up from germline, CDR1 is SGHTA and CDR2 is FQGNSA. J was trimmed by 6 bases and V by 1 base; bases with no gene match: 5. The CDR3 is 14 amino acids. CDR3 protein: CASSLGQGVNGYTF. The DNA of the CDR3 is TGTGCCAGCAGCTTAGGGCAGGGGGTGAATGGCTACACCTTC.

This clone was recorded a few times. The chain joins TRBV28 to TRBJ2-1; TRBD2 aligns across 9 bases. Looked up from germline, CDR1 is MDHEN and CDR2 is SYDVKM. This CDR3 contains 15 residues. With V trimmed by 5 bases and J by 8 bases, 10 bases remained unmatched. The CDR3 DNA is TGTGCCAGCAGTAGGGGGACTAGCCGACTTTATGAGCAGTTCTTC. Its protein is CASSRGTSRLYEQFF.

This clone has more than one count but fewer than ten. The V call is TRBV5-1, the J call TRBJ2-5, with TRBD1 matching over 7 bases. The junction had 3 bases not matched to a gene; V was cut back by 0 bases and J by 4 bases. The CDR3 spans 14 residues. Per germline, CDR1 SGHRS and CDR2 YFSETQ. The CDR3 DNA follows: TGCGCCAGCAGCTTGGAAGGGGGCGCAGAGACCCAGTACTTC. Protein product: CASSLEGGAETQYF.

The V call is TRBV5-4, the J call TRBJ2-3, with D possibly being TRBD2 (5 bases). Germline CDR1 SGHNT, CDR2 YYREEE (reference sequence). This CDR3 has 16 amino acids. V shed 0 bases and J shed 6 bases, with 17 bases lying between them. Here the CDR3 reads CASSLAAQMRADTQYF. The CDR3 region has the DNA TGTGCCAGCAGCTTGGCGGCGCAAATGCGGGCTGATACGCAGTATTTT.

This clone showed up just a few times. This sequence joins TRBV12-5 and TRBJ1-5, with unresolved D. Between the trimmed V and J ends, which lost 5 bases and 3 bases, there was a span of 17 bases. From germline, CDR1 is LGHNT and CDR2 FRNRAP. The CDR3 sequence is 16 residues long. The CDR3 DNA is TGTGCTAGTGGTAAATCTTTAAGTGGCTCCAATCAGCCCCAGCATTTT. Residues: CASGKSLSGSNQPQHF.

The rearrangement links TRBV4-2 to TRBJ2-1, with 11 positions matching TRBD2. The CDR3 covers 14 residues. Germline V lookup: CDR1 LGHNA, CDR2 YNFKEQ. V was pared by 7 bases and J by 7 bases, with 6 bases of the junction left unmatched. In DNA, the CDR3 is TGTGCCAGCACCCTCCTAGCGGGAGGTAATGAGCAGTTCTTC. It specifies CASTLLAGGNEQFF.

This clone has only one observation. The gene calls are TRBV28 and TRBJ1-2; 11 nucleotides line up with TRBD1. This CDR3 is built from 15 residues. Germline CDR1 reads MDHEN; CDR2 reads SYDVKM. The V gene end was trimmed by 8 bases and the J gene end by 0 bases; junction bases not matched to a gene: 5. The CDR3 coding sequence is TGTGCCAGCTCGGACAGGGGGCGAGCTAACTATGGCTACACCTTC. Its translation is CASSDRGRANYGYTF.

The chain uses TRBV2 and TRBJ1-5, with D perhaps TRBD1 (5 bases). The length of the CDR3 is 15 residues. The germline gives CDR1 SNHLY, CDR2 FYNNEI. The V and J ends lost 2 bases and 5 bases respectively, with 13 bases between them. CDR3 coding DNA: TGTGCCAGCAGTGAACAAACCGGAGGGGATCAGCCCCAGCATTTT. Its protein is CASSEQTGGDQPQHF.

This clone was detected only a few times. The chain is built from TRBV7-9 and TRBJ1-5, with 9 positions matching TRBD1. This CDR3 is 17 amino acids long. Germline V gene lookup returns CDR1 SEHNR and CDR2 FQNEAQ (reference sequence). V shed 3 bases, J shed 2 bases, and the junction held 8 bases outside the gene matches. Here the CDR3 reads CASSFDRGRYRNQPQHF. CDR3 in DNA: TGTGCCAGCAGCTTCGACAGGGGGAGGTATCGCAATCAGCCCCAGCATTTT.

The rearrangement joins TRBV13 to TRBJ1-1, with D possibly matching TRBD1 (6 bases). Germline assignment: CDR1 PRHDT and CDR2 FYEKMQ (reference sequence). V was cut by 5 bases and J by 0 bases, with 10 bases left in between. The CDR3 runs 14 residues. DNA of the CDR3: TGTGCCAGCAGCGCGACAGGTATGAACACTGAAGCTTTCTTT. Translation: CASSATGMNTEAFF.